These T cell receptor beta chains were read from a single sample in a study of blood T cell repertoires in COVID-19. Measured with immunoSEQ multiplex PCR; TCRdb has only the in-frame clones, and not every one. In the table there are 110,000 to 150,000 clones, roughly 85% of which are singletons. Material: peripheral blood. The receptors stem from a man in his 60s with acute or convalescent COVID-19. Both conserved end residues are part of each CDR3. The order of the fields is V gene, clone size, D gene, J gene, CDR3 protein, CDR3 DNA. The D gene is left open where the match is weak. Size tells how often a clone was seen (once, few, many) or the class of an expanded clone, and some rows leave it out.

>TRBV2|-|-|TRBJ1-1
CASSRDKIMNTEAFF
TGTGCCAGCAGTAGGGACAAAATAATGAACACTGAAGCTTTCTTT
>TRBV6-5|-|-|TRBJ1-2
CASHTGNYGYTF
TGTGCCAGCCACACAGGGAACTATGGCTACACCTTC
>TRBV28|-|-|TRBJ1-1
CATKSGLKTEAFF
TGTGCCACCAAGTCAGGGTTGAAGACTGAAGCTTTCTTT
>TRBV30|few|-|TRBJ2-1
CACSTKRALTYNEQFF
TGTGCCTGTTCTACGAAGAGGGCATTGACCTACAATGAGCAGTTCTTC
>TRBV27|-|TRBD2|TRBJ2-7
CASSLSGTSGSSYEQYF
TGTGCCAGCAGTTTATCGGGGACTAGCGGGAGCTCCTACGAGCAGTACTTC
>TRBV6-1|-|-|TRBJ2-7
CASSEFPGIAREQYF
TGTGCCAGCAGTGAGTTTCCAGGGATTGCTCGGGAGCAGTACTTC
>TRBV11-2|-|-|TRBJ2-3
CASSSEGHTDTQYF
TGTGCCAGCAGCTCGGAGGGGCACACAGATACGCAGTATTTT
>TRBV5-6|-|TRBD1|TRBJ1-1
CASSSTGGLEAFF
TGTGCCAGCAGCTCGACAGGGGGCCTTGAAGCTTTCTTT
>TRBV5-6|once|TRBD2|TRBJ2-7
CASSRAGGLGLHEQYF
TGTGCCAGCAGCCGAGCGGGAGGGCTTGGCCTTCACGAGCAGTACTTC
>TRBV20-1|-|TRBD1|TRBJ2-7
CSPDRGHEQYF
TGCAGCCCGGACAGGGGCCACGAGCAGTACTTC
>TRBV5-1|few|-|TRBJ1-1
CASSLGGGRGNTEAFF
TGCGCCAGCAGCTTGGGGGGGGGCCGAGGGAACACTGAAGCTTTCTTT
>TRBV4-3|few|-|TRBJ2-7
CASSQQTNSYEQYF
TGCGCCAGCAGCCAGCAGACAAACTCCTACGAGCAGTACTTC
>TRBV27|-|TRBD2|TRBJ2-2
CASSYRGRADTGELFF
TGTGCCAGCAGCTACCGCGGGAGGGCCGACACCGGGGAGCTGTTTTTT
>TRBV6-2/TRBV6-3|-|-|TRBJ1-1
CASSYSTTTEAFF
TGTGCCAGCAGTTACTCGACAACCACTGAAGCTTTCTTT
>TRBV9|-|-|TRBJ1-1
CASSAHLSQGEAFF
TGTGCCAGCAGCGCCCACCTATCGCAGGGTGAAGCTTTCTTT
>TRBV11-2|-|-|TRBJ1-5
CASSRGAWGNQPQHF
TGTGCCAGCAGCCGGGGGGCCTGGGGCAATCAGCCCCAGCATTTT
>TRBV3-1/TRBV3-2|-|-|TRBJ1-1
CASSQRGGDTEAFF
TGTGCCAGCAGCCAACGGGGAGGGGACACTGAAGCTTTCTTT
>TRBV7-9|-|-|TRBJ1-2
CASSLERTYGYTF
TGTGCCAGCAGCTTAGAGCGTACCTATGGCTACACCTTC
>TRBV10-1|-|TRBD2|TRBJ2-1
CASSYGTSGRNEQFF
TGCGCCAGCAGCTACGGGACTAGCGGGAGAAATGAGCAGTTCTTC
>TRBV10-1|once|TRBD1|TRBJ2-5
CASSFRDRVGLIRVMYGGTQYF
TGCGCCAGCAGTTTCCGGGACAGGGTAGGCCTAATAAGAGTGATGTATGGAGGGACCCAGTACTTC
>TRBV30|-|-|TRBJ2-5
CAWRHPGTSRETQYF
TGTGCCTGGAGACACCCTGGGACTTCACGGGAGACCCAGTACTTC
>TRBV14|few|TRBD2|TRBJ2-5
CASSQVGREETQYF
TGTGCCAGCAGCCAAGTCGGGAGGGAAGAGACCCAGTACTTC
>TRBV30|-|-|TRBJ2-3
CAWSVGVPLTGTQYF
TGTGCCTGGAGTGTAGGGGTGCCTCTGACGGGTACGCAGTATTTT
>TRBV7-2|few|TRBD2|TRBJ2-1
CASSLVTSGEQFF
TGTGCCAGCAGCTTAGTTACTAGCGGGGAGCAGTTCTTC
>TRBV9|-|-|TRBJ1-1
CASSANMNTEAFF
TGTGCCAGCAGCGCAAACATGAACACTGAAGCTTTCTTT
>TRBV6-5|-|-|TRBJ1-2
CASSYAGAGDGYTF
TGTGCCAGCAGTTACGCAGGGGCGGGGGATGGCTACACCTTC
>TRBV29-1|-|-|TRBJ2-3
CSVELGEAAQYF
TGCAGCGTTGAGCTTGGGGAGGCAGCGCAGTATTTT
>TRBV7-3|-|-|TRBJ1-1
CASSSSPGSDTEAFF
TGTGCCAGCAGCTCGAGCCCGGGGAGCGACACTGAAGCTTTCTTT
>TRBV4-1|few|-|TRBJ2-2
CASSQEGYTGELFF
TGCGCCAGCAGCCAAGAGGGCTACACCGGGGAGCTGTTTTTT
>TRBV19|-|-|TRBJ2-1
CASSRGQRRNEQFF
TGTGCCAGTAGTAGGGGCCAGCGAAGGAATGAGCAGTTCTTC
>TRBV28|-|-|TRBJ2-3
CASSLREGLGDTQYF
TGTGCCAGCAGTTTGCGGGAAGGGTTGGGAGATACGCAGTATTTT
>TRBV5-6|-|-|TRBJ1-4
CASSARLLPNEKLFF
TGTGCCAGCAGCGCGAGACTTTTGCCTAATGAAAAACTGTTTTTT
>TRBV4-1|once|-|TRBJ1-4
CASSQDPGTGYSVREKLFF
TGCGCCAGCAGCCAAGATCCTGGCACAGGGTATTCCGTCCGGGAAAAACTGTTTTTT
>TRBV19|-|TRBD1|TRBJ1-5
CATSVTGGNQPQHF
TGTGCCACCTCGGTGACAGGGGGCAATCAGCCCCAGCATTTT
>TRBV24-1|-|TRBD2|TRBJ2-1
CATSELAGDSNEQFF
TGTGCCACCAGTGAACTAGCGGGAGATAGCAATGAGCAGTTCTTC
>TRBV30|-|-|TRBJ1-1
CAWNSGVNTEAFF
TGTGCCTGGAATAGCGGGGTGAACACTGAAGCTTTCTTT
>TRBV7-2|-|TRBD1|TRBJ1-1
CASSSGQGITEAFF
TGTGCCAGCAGCTCGGGACAGGGTATCACTGAAGCTTTCTTT
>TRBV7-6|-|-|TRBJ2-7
CASSSRDSSYEQYF
TGTGCCAGCAGCTCGCGGGACAGCTCCTACGAGCAGTACTTC
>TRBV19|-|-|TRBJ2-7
CATQRRGSYEQYF
TGTGCCACCCAGAGGCGGGGCAGCTACGAGCAGTACTTC
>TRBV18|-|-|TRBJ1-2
CASSPDLMGDYGYTF
TGTGCCAGCTCACCAGACCTTATGGGCGACTATGGCTACACCTTC
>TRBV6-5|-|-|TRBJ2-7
CASSPDSASYEQYF
TGTGCCAGCAGCCCAGACAGCGCCTCCTACGAGCAGTACTTC
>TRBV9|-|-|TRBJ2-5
CASTKDGGGSQETQYF
TGTGCCAGCACCAAAGACGGGGGAGGCTCCCAAGAGACCCAGTACTTC
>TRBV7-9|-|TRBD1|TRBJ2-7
CASSPEGQDLSYEQYF
TGTGCCAGCAGCCCCGAGGGACAGGACCTCTCCTACGAGCAGTACTTC
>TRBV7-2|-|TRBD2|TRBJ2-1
CASSSSSPRGGFGNEQFF
TGTGCCAGCAGTTCATCGTCCCCGAGGGGAGGGTTCGGCAATGAGCAGTTCTTC
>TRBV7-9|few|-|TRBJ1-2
CASSLTEQDLYGYTF
TGTGCCAGCAGCTTGACCGAACAGGACCTCTATGGCTACACCTTC
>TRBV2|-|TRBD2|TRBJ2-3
CASRPGLAGTDTQYF
TGTGCCAGCAGGCCGGGACTAGCGGGAACAGATACGCAGTATTTT
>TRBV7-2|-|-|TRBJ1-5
CASSLGQYSNQPQHF
TGTGCCAGCAGCTTAGGACAGTATAGCAATCAGCCCCAGCATTTT
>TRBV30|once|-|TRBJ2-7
CAWSPPAYEQYF
TGTGCCTGGAGTCCGCCGGCCTACGAGCAGTACTTC
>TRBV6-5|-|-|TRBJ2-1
CASSRSDPRNEQFF
TGTGCCAGCAGTCGCAGCGACCCGCGGAATGAGCAGTTCTTC
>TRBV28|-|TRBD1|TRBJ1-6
CASRPGTGGARRSPLHF
TGTGCCAGCAGGCCCGGGACAGGGGGTGCGAGGCGGTCACCCCTCCACTTT
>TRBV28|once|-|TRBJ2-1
CASSRLGSNEQFF
TGTGCCAGCAGCCGACTAGGCTCCAATGAGCAGTTCTTC
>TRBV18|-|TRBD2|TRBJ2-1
CASSPQLAGANEQFF
TGTGCCAGCTCACCACAGCTAGCGGGAGCCAATGAGCAGTTCTTC
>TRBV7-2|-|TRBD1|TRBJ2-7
CASSLVGQGSREQYF
TGTGCCAGCAGCTTAGTCGGACAGGGCTCGCGCGAGCAGTACTTC